These 3 T cell receptor beta chains were sequenced from one sample in a study of blood T cell repertoires in COVID-19. Method: immunoSEQ multiplex PCR; TCRdb's copy keeps in-frame clones and lacks some. The sample lists around 300,000 clones, almost 85% occurring once. Sequences were obtained from peripheral blood. These receptors all come from a human donor in a cohort sampled during active COVID-19.

This clone was seen a handful of times. V gene TRBV19 combines with J gene TRBJ1-5, with a tentative D call TRBD1 (6 bases). CDR3 length: 17 amino acids. Germline lookup yields CDR1 LNHDA and CDR2 SQIVND (reference sequence). The V end lost 2 bases, the J end lost 6 bases, and 20 bases lay between the germline ends. Here the CDR3 reads CASSICTDSPVCQPQHF. CDR3 nucleotides: TGTGCCAGTAGTATATGCACGGACAGCCCGGTATGTCAGCCCCAGCATTTT.

The V gene is TRBV5-6, the J gene TRBJ1-6; the D gene is possibly TRBD1 (6 bases). CDR1 and CDR2 (germline): SGHDT, YYEEEE. V was trimmed by 0 bases and J by 7 bases, leaving 14 bases between them. The length of the CDR3 is 16 residues. The CDR3 loop is CASSLGGGRANSPLHF. The CDR3 DNA reads as TGTGCCAGCAGCTTGGGGGGGGGCCGGGCGAATTCACCCCTCCACTTT.

The chain carries TRBV10-3 and TRBJ2-1; no clear D. Germline lookup yields CDR1 ENHRY and CDR2 SYGVKD. Trimming cost V 7 bases and J 0 bases, with 4 bases left between them. CDR3 length: 12 amino acids. CDR3 nucleotide sequence: TGTGCCATCACTAGCTCCTACAATGAGCAGTTCTTC. Its translation: CAITSSYNEQFF.